What follows are 10 T cell receptor beta chains derived from one specimen sequenced in a study of T cells after yellow fever vaccination. TCRdb re-called the 5' RACE reads through MiXCR, storing one row per CDR3 protein. The sample has around 110,000 distinct CDR3 sequences, around 8% seen once. This specimen consisted of CD8+ T cells sorted from PBMCs, obtained 45 days after the yellow fever booster vaccination. The receptor source for this set is a man younger than 45 who received the YFV17D yellow fever vaccine.

This clonotype was seen only a few times. The rearrangement joins TRBV7-9 to TRBJ2-1; TRBD2 agrees at 12 bases. The CDR3 covers 15 residues. J gave up 7 bases and V 5 bases, and 6 bases lay outside the gene matches. Germline CDR1 SEHNR, CDR2 FQNEAQ (reference sequence). In nucleotides, the CDR3 is TGTGCCAGCAGCCGACTAGCGGGAGCTGGGAATGAGCAGTTCTTC. This codes for CASSRLAGAGNEQFF. The entire variable domain, with the rest obtained from reference TRBV7-9 and TRBJ2-1, is as follows: DTGVSQNPRHKITKRGQNVTFRCDPISEHNRLYWYRQTLGQGPEFLTYFQNEAQLEKSRLLSDRFSAERPKGSFSTLEIQRTEQGDSAMYLCASSRLAGAGNEQFFGPGTRLTVL.

A word on this clonotype: Germline and junction disagree at one end, which may indicate a read error. This chain links TRBV2 with TRBJ2-2; D is ambiguous. The CDR3 sequence is 13 residues long. The germline gives CDR1 SNHLY, CDR2 FYNNEI. The CDR3 loop reads CASSEPNSGELFF. CDR3 DNA sequence: TGTGCCAGCAGTGAGCCCAACAGCGGGGAGCTGTTTTTT. The full variable domain, rest sourced from reference TRBV2 and TRBJ2-2, is EPEVTQTPSHQVTQMGQEVILRCVPISNHLYFYWYRQILGQKVEFLVSFYNNEISEKSEIFDDQFSVERPDGSNFTLKIRSTKLEDSAMYFCASSEPNSGELFFGEGSRLTVL.

The chain combines TRBV14 with TRBJ2-2; 7 bases map to TRBD2. V lost 4 bases and J lost 4; bases outside the gene matches: 6. This CDR3 region has 15 residues. The germline V gene has CDR1 SGHDN and CDR2 FVKESK. The CDR3 sequence is CASSREGPTTGELFF. CDR3 sequence (DNA): TGTGCCAGCAGCCGGGAGGGTCCGACCACCGGGGAGCTGTTTTTT.

V gene TRBV19 combines with J gene TRBJ1-5; D is perhaps TRBD1 (5 bases). The V and J ends lost 3 bases and 4 bases respectively, with 10 bases between them. CDR1 is LNHDA, CDR2 SQIVND, per germline (reference sequence). The CDR3 is made up of 14 amino acids. CDR3 bases: TGTGCCAGTAGTATCAGGGCAGGAAATCAGCCCCAGCATTTT. Its protein product is CASSIRAGNQPQHF.

The V and J genes are TRBV12-3 or TRBV12-4 and TRBJ2-1; TRBD2 is a possible D gene (7 bases). Trimming removed 1 base at V and 4 bases at J, with 23 bases between. The CDR3 is 19 amino acids. CDR3 in DNA: TGTGCCAGCAGTTTAGAGGGTGGGGGCCTAGCGGATAATTACAATGAGCAGTTCTTC. Translation: CASSLEGGGLADNYNEQFF.

This clonotype has ten or more counts. The rearrangement joins TRBV12-3 or TRBV12-4 to TRBJ2-1, with D possibly being TRBD1 (7 bases). V gave up 4 bases and J gave up 7 bases, with 11 bases separating them. The CDR3 covers 13 residues. The CDR3 region has the DNA TGTGCCAGCAGTTATTCAGGGGGGAATGAGCAGTTCTTC. Amino acids: CASSYSGGNEQFF.

This clonotype was detected a few times. The rearrangement uses TRBV7-8 and TRBJ2-3; TRBD2 aligns across 8 bases. The CDR3 covers 15 residues. Germline CDR1 is SGHVS and CDR2 is FQNEAQ. The V gene end was trimmed by 3 bases and the J gene end by 1 base; junction bases not matched to a gene: 3. CDR3 nucleotides: TGTGCCAGCAGCTTTAGCGGGGTGGGCACAGATACGCAGTATTTT. Protein: CASSFSGVGTDTQYF.

The V gene is TRBV29-1, the J gene TRBJ2-7; D uncertain. Germline V gene data show CDR1 as SQVTM and CDR2 as ANQGSEA. V was pared by 1 base and J by 2 bases, with 9 bases between. CDR3 length equals 13 residues. This chain's CDR3 is CSVEVASAYEQYF. The CDR3 DNA reads as TGCAGCGTTGAAGTCGCATCCGCCTACGAGCAGTACTTC.

The chain links TRBV6-5 to TRBJ1-5; the match to TRBD1 covers 11 bases. The CDR3 runs 21 residues. V gave up 6 bases and J gave up 0 bases; unmatched junction bases: 19. In germline, CDR1 is MNHEY, CDR2 SVGAGI. The CDR3, as DNA: TGTGCCAGCAGGGGCCCCGGACAGGGGGCCCGAGAGGTATATAGCAATCAGCCCCAGCATTTT. Translation: CASRGPGQGAREVYSNQPQHF.

This clonotype was seen only a few times. The rearrangement joins TRBV20-1 to TRBJ1-5, with D perhaps matching TRBD1 (5 bases). Germline CDR1 DFQATT, CDR2 SNEGSKA (reference sequence). Trimming pared 3 bases from V and 3 bases from J, leaving 9 bases between. CDR3 length: 13 amino acids. Here the CDR3 DNA reads TGCAGTGCTAGTGGGACCGACAATCAGCCCCAGCATTTT. This encodes CSASGTDNQPQHF.